Detailed here is one T cell receptor beta chain. Profiling relied on immunoSEQ multiplex PCR, and the TCRdb table lists in-frame clones only, not all of them. The repertoire holds tens of thousands of clones, 93% seen once, with roughly 0.25% in the top ten. This sample was taken from a study of technical replicates of blood from a few donors. This TCR was recovered from a human donor in good health. The sample was T cells isolated from PBMCs.

The CDR3 reads CASSLPGQGSGTIYF. Here the CDR3 DNA reads TGTGCCAGCAGCTTACCCGGTCAGGGTAGCGGCACCATATATTTT. The V call is TRBV7-8, the J call TRBJ1-3, with D possibly being TRBD1 (5 bases). The CDR3 consists of 15 residues. From germline, CDR1 is SGHVS and CDR2 FQNEAQ. V was trimmed by 2 bases and J by 9 bases, leaving 17 bases between them.